This TCR beta chain stems from a study of blood T cells in healthy people across ages. With respect to this clonotype: The antigen is unknown.

Study-wide results and caveats: It was the long-lived donors that had more naive CD4+ cells and higher diversity than aged donors.

Caucasian, healthy and from Russia, the donors were aged between 6 and 90. Extraction of total RNA produced a minimum of 5.5 micrograms from each sample. This CDR3 comprises 15 residues. Trimming stripped 4 bases from V and 9 bases from J, with 19 bases between. Germline lookup yields CDR1 MNHEY and CDR2 SMNVEV (reference sequence). It was with a sample-barcoded 5' primer and a J-beta primer mix that a second PCR of roughly 7 to 12 cycles was run. Unique molecular identifiers of 12 random nucleotides labeled each cDNA. MiXCR was run by TCRdb on the 5' RACE reads, yielding one entry per CDR3 protein. The repertoire consists of about a million distinct CDR3 sequences, with around 48% occurring once and the leading ten covering 13%.

The TCR originated in a man aged 25-45 years in good health. The J gene is TRBJ1-5, the V gene TRBV27; D is perhaps TRBD1 (5 bases). Material: blood. The CDR3 nucleotides read TGTGCCAGCAGTTCCTCCCCCGACAGCCTTTGGCCCCAGCATTTT. The encoded protein is CASSSSPDSLWPQHF.